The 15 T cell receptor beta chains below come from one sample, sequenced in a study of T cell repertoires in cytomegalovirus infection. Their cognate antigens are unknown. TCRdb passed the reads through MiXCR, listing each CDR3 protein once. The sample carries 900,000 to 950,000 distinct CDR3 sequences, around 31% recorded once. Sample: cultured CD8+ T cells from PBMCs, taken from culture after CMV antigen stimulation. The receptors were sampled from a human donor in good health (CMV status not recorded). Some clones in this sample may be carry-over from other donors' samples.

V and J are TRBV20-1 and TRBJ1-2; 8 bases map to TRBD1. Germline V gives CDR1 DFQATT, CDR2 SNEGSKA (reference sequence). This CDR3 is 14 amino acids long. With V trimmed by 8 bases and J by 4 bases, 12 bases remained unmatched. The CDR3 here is CSNRGSGAIYGYTF. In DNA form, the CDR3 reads TGCAGTAACAGGGGGTCGGGCGCCATCTATGGCTACACCTTC.

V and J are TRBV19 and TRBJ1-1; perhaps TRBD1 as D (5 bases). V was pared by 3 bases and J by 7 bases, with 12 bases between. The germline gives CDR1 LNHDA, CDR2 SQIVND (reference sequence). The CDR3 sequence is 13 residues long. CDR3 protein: CASSIWRGDEAFF. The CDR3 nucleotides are TGTGCCAGTAGTATTTGGAGGGGCGATGAAGCTTTCTTT.

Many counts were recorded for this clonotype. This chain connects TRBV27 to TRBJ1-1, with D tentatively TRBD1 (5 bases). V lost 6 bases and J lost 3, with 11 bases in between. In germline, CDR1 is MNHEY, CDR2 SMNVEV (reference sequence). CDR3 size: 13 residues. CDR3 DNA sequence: TGTGCCAGCAGCTTCCGGGGGTACACTGAAGCTTTCTTT. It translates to CASSFRGYTEAFF.

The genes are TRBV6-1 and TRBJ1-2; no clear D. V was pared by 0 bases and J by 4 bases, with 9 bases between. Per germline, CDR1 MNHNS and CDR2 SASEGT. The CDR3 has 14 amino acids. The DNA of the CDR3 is TGTGCCAGCAGTGAAGCGGAGTGGGCCTATGGCTACACCTTC. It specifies CASSEAEWAYGYTF.

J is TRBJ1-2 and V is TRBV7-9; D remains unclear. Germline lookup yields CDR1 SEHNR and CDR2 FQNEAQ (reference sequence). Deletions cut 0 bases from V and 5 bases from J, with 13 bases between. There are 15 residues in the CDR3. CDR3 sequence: CASSLAQLPWYGYTF. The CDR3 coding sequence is TGTGCCAGCAGCTTAGCCCAGTTACCCTGGTATGGCTACACCTTC. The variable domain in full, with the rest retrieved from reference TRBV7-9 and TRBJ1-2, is DTGVSQNPRHKITKRGQNVTFRCDPISEHNRLYWYRQTLGQGPEFLTYFQNEAQLEKSRLLSDRFSAERPKGSFSTLEIQRTEQGDSAMYLCASSLAQLPWYGYTFGSGTRLTVV.

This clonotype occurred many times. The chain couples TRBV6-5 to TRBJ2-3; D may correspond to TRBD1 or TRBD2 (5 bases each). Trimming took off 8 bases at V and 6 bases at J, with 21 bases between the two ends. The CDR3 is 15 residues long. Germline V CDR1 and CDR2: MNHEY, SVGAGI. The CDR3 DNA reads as TGTGCCAGCGGGGGATCTGGGCCTCCAATTGATACGCAGTATTTT. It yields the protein CASGGSGPPIDTQYF.

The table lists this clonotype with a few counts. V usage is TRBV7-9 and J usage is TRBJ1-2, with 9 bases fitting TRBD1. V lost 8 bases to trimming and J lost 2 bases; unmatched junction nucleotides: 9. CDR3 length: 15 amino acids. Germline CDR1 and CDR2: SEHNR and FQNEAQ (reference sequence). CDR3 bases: TGTGCCAGCTGGGGGACAGGGAGATCGAACTATGGCTACACCTTC. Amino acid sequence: CASWGTGRSNYGYTF.

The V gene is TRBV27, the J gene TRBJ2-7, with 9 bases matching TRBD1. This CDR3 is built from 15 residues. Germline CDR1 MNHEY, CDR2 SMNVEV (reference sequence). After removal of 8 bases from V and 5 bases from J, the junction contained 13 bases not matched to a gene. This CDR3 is CASCVSGTGLHEQYV. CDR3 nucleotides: TGTGCCAGCTGCGTGTCCGGGACAGGGCTTCACGAGCAGTACGTC.

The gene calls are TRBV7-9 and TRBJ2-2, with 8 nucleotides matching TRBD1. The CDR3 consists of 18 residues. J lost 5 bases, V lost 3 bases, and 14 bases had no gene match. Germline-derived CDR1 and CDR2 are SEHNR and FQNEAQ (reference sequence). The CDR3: CASSFNNPDRVGTGELFF. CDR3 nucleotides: TGTGCCAGCAGCTTCAACAATCCGGACAGGGTAGGGACCGGGGAGCTGTTTTTT.

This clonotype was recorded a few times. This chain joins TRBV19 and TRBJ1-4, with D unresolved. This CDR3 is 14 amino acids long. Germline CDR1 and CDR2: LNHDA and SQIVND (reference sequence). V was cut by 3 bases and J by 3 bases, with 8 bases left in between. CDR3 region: CASSILGANEKLFF. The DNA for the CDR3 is TGTGCCAGTAGTATCCTGGGAGCTAATGAAAAACTGTTTTTT.

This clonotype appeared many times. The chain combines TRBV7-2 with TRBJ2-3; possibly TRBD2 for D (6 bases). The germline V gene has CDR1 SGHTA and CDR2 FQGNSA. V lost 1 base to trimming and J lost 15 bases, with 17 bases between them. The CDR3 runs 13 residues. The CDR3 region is CASSLGLGDSPYF. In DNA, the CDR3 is TGTGCCAGCAGCTTAGGTCTTGGGGACTCCCCATATTTT.

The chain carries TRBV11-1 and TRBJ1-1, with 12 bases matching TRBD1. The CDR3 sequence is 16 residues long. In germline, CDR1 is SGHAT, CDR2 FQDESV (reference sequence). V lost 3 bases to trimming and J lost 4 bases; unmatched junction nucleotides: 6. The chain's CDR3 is CASSFGDRGLGTEAFF. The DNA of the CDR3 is TGTGCCAGCAGCTTCGGGGACAGGGGGCTGGGCACTGAAGCTTTCTTT.

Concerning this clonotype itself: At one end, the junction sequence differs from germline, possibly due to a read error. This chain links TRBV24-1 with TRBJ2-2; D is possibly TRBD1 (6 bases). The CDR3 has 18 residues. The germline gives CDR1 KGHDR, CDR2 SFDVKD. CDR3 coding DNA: TGTGTCACCAGTGATTTAGCAGGGGATTACCCGAACACCGGGGAGCTGTTTTTT. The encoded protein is CVTSDLAGDYPNTGELFF.

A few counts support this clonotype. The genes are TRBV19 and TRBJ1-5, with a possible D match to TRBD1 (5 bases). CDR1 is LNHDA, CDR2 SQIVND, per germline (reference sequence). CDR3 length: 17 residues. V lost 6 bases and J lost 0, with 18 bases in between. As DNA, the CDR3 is TGTGCCAGTAGCCTTGGAGTAGGGACCCTTAGCAATCAGCCCCAGCATTTT. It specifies CASSLGVGTLSNQPQHF.

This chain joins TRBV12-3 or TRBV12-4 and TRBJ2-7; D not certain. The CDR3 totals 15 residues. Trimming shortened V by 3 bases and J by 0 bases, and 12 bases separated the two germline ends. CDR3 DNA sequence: TGTGCCAGCAGTTTCGGCGTCAGGTCCTCCTACGAGCAGTACTTC. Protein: CASSFGVRSSYEQYF.